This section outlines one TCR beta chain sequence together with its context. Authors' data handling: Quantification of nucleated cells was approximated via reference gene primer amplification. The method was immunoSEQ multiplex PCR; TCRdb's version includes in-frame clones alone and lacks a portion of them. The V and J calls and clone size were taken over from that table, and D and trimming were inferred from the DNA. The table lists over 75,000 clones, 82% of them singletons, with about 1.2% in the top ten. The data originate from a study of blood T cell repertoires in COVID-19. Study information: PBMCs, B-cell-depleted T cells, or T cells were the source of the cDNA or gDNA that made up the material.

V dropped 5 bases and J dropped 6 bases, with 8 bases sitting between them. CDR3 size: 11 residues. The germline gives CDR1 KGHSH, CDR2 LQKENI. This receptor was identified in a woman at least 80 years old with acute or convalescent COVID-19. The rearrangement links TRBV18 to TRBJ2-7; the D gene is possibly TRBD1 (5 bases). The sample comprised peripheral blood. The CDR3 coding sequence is TGTGCCAGCTCAGGGGCGTCCGAGCAGTACTTC. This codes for CASSGASEQYF. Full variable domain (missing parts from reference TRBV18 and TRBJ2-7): NAGVMQNPRHLVRRRGQEARLRCSPMKGHSHVYWYRQLPEEGLKFMVYLQKENIIDESGMPKERFSAEFPKEGPSILRIQQVVRGDSAAYFCASSGASEQYFGPGTRLTVT.